These 29 T cell receptor beta chains came from one sample sequenced in a study of CD8+ T cells in alopecia areata. RNA extraction and reverse transcription yielded cDNA as sequencing template. The data were produced by immunoSEQ multiplex PCR, yet TCRdb's version contains in-frame clones alone and is incomplete. This sample carries about 97,000 clones, roughly 41% of them seen once, and the ten largest clones take around 1.4%. Sequencing input: CD4+ T cells sorted from blood. These receptors came from a human donor with alopecia areata.

The V and J genes are TRBV15 and TRBJ2-1; D is perhaps TRBD2 (7 bases). The CDR3 has 14 amino acids. CDR1 and CDR2 from the germline V gene are LNHNV and YYDKDF (reference sequence). V was trimmed by 5 bases and J by 5 bases, leaving 13 bases between them. The CDR3 sequence: CATSGGGQNNEQFF. The CDR3 DNA follows: TGTGCCACCAGCGGGGGGGGGCAAAACAATGAGCAGTTCTTC.

The rearrangement joins TRBV30 to TRBJ2-3, with D perhaps TRBD2 (5 bases). Germline V CDR1 and CDR2: GTSNPN, SVGIG (reference sequence). The CDR3 extends over 15 amino acids. Trimming stripped 2 bases from V and 0 bases from J, with 12 bases between. CDR3 in DNA: TGTGCCTGGAGTCGGGAAGATTCTAGCACAGATACGCAGTATTTT. Amino acid sequence: CAWSREDSSTDTQYF.

V is TRBV11-2 and J is TRBJ2-7; 9 bases line up with TRBD2. This CDR3 spans 15 amino acids. Unmatched junction bases numbered 9, after V lost 7 bases and J lost 2 bases. Germline CDR1 reads SGHAT; CDR2 reads FQNNGV. CDR3 sequence reads: CASIRQVAGAYEQYF. The CDR3 DNA follows: TGTGCCAGCATCCGCCAGGTAGCGGGAGCCTACGAGCAGTACTTC.

The rearrangement uses TRBV10-3 and TRBJ2-2; 8 positions agree with TRBD1. Germline-derived CDR1 and CDR2 are ENHRY and SYGVKD. CDR3 length: 16 residues. With 2 bases clipped from V and 2 bases from J, the junction kept 4 bases outside the gene matches. The CDR3 DNA follows: TGTGCCATCAGTGAGACGACAGGGGCTAACACCGGGGAGCTGTTTTTT. Encoded protein: CAISETTGANTGELFF.

The J gene is TRBJ2-5, the V gene TRBV5-1, with D unresolved. V was clipped by 4 bases and J by 2 bases, with 9 bases between them. Looked up from germline, CDR1 is SGHRS and CDR2 is YFSETQ. The CDR3 sequence is 13 residues long. Here the CDR3 reads CASSAGLQETQYF. The CDR3 bases are TGCGCCAGCAGCGCCGGGCTTCAAGAGACCCAGTACTTC. The full variable domain, rest sourced from reference TRBV5-1 and TRBJ2-5, is KAGVTQTPRYLIKTRGQQVTLSCSPISGHRSVSWYQQTPGQGLQFLFEYFSETQRNKGNFPGRFSGRQFSNSRSEMNVSTLELGDSALYLCASSAGLQETQYFGPGTRLLVL.

This clone came up a few times. The chain combines TRBV29-1 with TRBJ2-1, with D perhaps matching TRBD2 (6 bases). V was pared by 7 bases and J by 0 bases, with 16 bases between. Germline V gene data show CDR1 as SQVTM and CDR2 as ANQGSEA. CDR3 length equals 15 residues. In nucleotides, the CDR3 is TGCAGCGGACGGCTCCGGGAGAGCTCCTACAATGAGCAGTTCTTC. Protein: CSGRLRESSYNEQFF.

This clone was counted between two and nine times. V is TRBV30 and J is TRBJ2-2; 8 positions match TRBD2. The V gene's germline CDR1 is GTSNPN and CDR2 SVGIG (reference sequence). V trimming: 5 bases; J trimming: 4 bases; junction bases outside the gene matches: 9. The CDR3 runs 15 residues. The DNA for the CDR3 is TGTGCCTGGTTAACCGGGACTAGGGCCACCGGGGAGCTGTTTTTT. This gives the protein CAWLTGTRATGELFF.

The J gene is TRBJ2-5, the V gene TRBV15; TRBD2 matches at 13 bases. The DNA end favors TRBJ2-7, so the J call may be wrong. CDR1 LNHNV and CDR2 YYDKDF come from the germline V gene (reference sequence). This CDR3 comprises 17 residues. CDR3 protein: CATSRTIGTSGAYEQYF. CDR3 in DNA: TGTGCCACCAGCAGAACAATTGGGACTAGCGGGGCCTACGAGCAGTACTTC.

As concerns this clone: This same CDR3 is encoded by further DNA sequences in the sample. CDR3 bases: TGCAGCGTTGTGAGAACCTACGAGCAGTACTTC. Translation gives CSVVRTYEQYF. The rearrangement uses TRBV29-1 and TRBJ2-7; D unclear. Germline V gene sequence: CDR1 SQVTM, CDR2 ANQGSEA. This CDR3 is 11 amino acids long. V was cut by 4 bases and J by 2 bases, with 6 bases left in between.

The table lists this clone with a few counts. This same CDR3 is encoded by further DNA sequences in the sample. The chain recombines TRBV20-1 with TRBJ2-7, with D perhaps matching TRBD2 (6 bases). Trimming left V 6 bases short and J 4 bases short, with 10 bases between. The CDR3 runs to 11 residues. Per germline, CDR1 DFQATT and CDR2 SNEGSKA (reference sequence). CDR3 in amino acids: CSALGGYEQYF. The CDR3 DNA sequence: TGCAGTGCCCTCGGGGGATACGAGCAGTACTTC.

The gene calls are TRBV2 and TRBJ2-5; TRBD1 matches at 7 bases. Trimming took 5 bases from V and 2 from J; bases not matched to a gene: 8. The V gene's germline CDR1 is SNHLY and CDR2 FYNNEI. The CDR3 contains 15 residues. Here the CDR3 DNA reads TGTGCCAGCAGTCCTTTCGGGACAGAGCAAGAGACCCAGTACTTC. This codes for CASSPFGTEQETQYF. Combining the CDR3 with reference TRBV2 and TRBJ2-5 gives the whole variable domain EPEVTQTPSHQVTQMGQEVILRCVPISNHLYFYWYRQILGQKVEFLVSFYNNEISEKSEIFDDQFSVERPDGSNFTLKIRSTKLEDSAMYFCASSPFGTEQETQYFGPGTRLLVL.

This rearrangement joins TRBV5-1 to TRBJ2-5; D is undetermined. The germline V and J ends were trimmed by 0 bases and 2 bases, with 11 bases remaining between them. This CDR3 is built from 15 residues. The V gene's germline CDR1 is SGHRS and CDR2 YFSETQ. This CDR3 reads CASSLVPGPQETQYF. CDR3 DNA sequence: TGCGCCAGCAGCTTGGTCCCAGGACCGCAAGAGACCCAGTACTTC.

This clone occurred a few times. The chain employs TRBV7-9 and TRBJ1-6; no firm D call. The length of the CDR3 is 14 residues. The V end was cut by 8 bases, the J end by 10 bases, with 18 bases between. CDR1 is SEHNR, CDR2 FQNEAQ, per germline (reference sequence). The CDR3 loop reads CASAHDITWSPLHF. CDR3 sequence (DNA): TGTGCCAGCGCCCACGACATTACATGGTCACCCCTCCACTTT.

J is TRBJ1-1 and V is TRBV30; 12 bases fit TRBD1. The CDR3 spans 14 residues. Germline V gene data show CDR1 as GTSNPN and CDR2 as SVGIG (reference sequence). Trimming cost V 1 base and J 7 bases; bases outside gene matches: 4. CDR3 sequence: CAWSGGQGAHEAFF. CDR3 nucleotides: TGTGCCTGGAGTGGGGGACAGGGGGCACATGAAGCTTTCTTT.

This chain links TRBV2 with TRBJ2-3, with D unclear. V lost 6 bases and J 6 bases, leaving 10 bases between the germline ends. The CDR3 runs to 12 residues. Germline assignment: CDR1 SNHLY and CDR2 FYNNEI. The CDR3 bases are TGTGCCAGCAGGTTAGGACCGGATACGCAGTATTTT. Translated, it gives CASRLGPDTQYF.

This clone was seen a few times. This chain joins TRBV5-4 and TRBJ2-3, with D perhaps matching TRBD2 (6 bases). CDR1 is SGHNT, CDR2 YYREEE, per germline (reference sequence). Trimming left V 2 bases short and J 1 base short, with 11 bases between. The CDR3 has 15 residues. This chain's CDR3 is CASSFSSDRTDTQYF. In DNA form, the CDR3 reads TGTGCCAGCAGCTTTTCTAGCGACCGCACAGATACGCAGTATTTT.

The chain links TRBV6-5 to TRBJ1-4, with D uncertain. Trimming left V 0 bases short and J 5 bases short, with 7 bases between. This CDR3 is built from 14 residues. Germline V gene lookup returns CDR1 MNHEY and CDR2 SVGAGI. CDR3 in DNA: TGTGCCAGCAGTTACTCTTCAGGAAATGAAAAACTGTTTTTT. It codes for CASSYSSGNEKLFF.

The gene calls are TRBV18 and TRBJ2-1; D not certain. This CDR3 is 15 amino acids long. V was cut by 2 bases and J by 6 bases, with 14 bases left in between. CDR1 KGHSH and CDR2 LQKENI come from the germline V gene. CDR3 sequence reads: CASSPSMGVGNEQFF. For the CDR3, the DNA is TGTGCCAGCTCACCAAGTATGGGTGTTGGCAATGAGCAGTTCTTC.

The rearrangement uses TRBV14 and TRBJ2-7; no firm D call. This CDR3 spans 15 amino acids. The V and J ends lost 2 bases and 3 bases respectively, with 14 bases between them. The germline V gene encodes CDR1 SGHDN and CDR2 FVKESK. DNA of the CDR3: TGTGCCAGCAGCCAACCCACGGACGGATTCTACGAGCAGTACTTC. This translates into CASSQPTDGFYEQYF.

The rearrangement uses TRBV6-5 and TRBJ2-5; weak D call: TRBD2 (5 bases). The germline gives CDR1 MNHEY, CDR2 SVGAGI. The CDR3 runs 14 residues. With 3 bases removed from V and 1 base from J, the gap between germline ends came to 9 bases. CDR3 in amino acids: CASSYSGFQETQYF. The DNA for the CDR3 is TGTGCCAGCAGTTATTCGGGGTTCCAAGAGACCCAGTACTTC.

The chain combines TRBV29-1 with TRBJ1-4; D may be TRBD1 (5 bases). CDR1 SQVTM and CDR2 ANQGSEA come from the germline V gene. The germline V and J ends were trimmed by 6 bases and 3 bases, with 11 bases remaining between them. The CDR3 is 13 residues long. The CDR3 sequence is CSVEGRPNEKLFF. CDR3 sequence (DNA): TGCAGCGTCGAGGGACGGCCTAATGAAAAACTGTTTTTT.

A few counts support this clone. The chain recombines TRBV18 with TRBJ2-7; 7 bases agree with TRBD1. Per the germline V gene, CDR1 is KGHSH and CDR2 is LQKENI. There are 13 residues in the CDR3. The V and J ends lost 3 bases and 2 bases, in that order; junction bases with no gene match: 1. The DNA of the CDR3 is TGTGCCAGCTCACCCAGGGGGACCTACGAGCAGTACTTC. As protein: CASSPRGTYEQYF.

The rearrangement uses TRBV7-9 and TRBJ2-3, with TRBD2 as a possible D gene (5 bases). The CDR3 runs 15 residues. Germline V gene sequence: CDR1 SEHNR, CDR2 FQNEAQ (reference sequence). V was clipped by 2 bases and J by 2 bases, with 11 bases between them. CDR3 DNA: TGTGCCAGCAGCTTAAAGCGGAACCCCACAGATACGCAGTATTTT. It encodes CASSLKRNPTDTQYF.

This clone was picked up a small number of times. This sequence joins TRBV28 and TRBJ2-7; D possibly corresponds to TRBD1 (6 bases). Trimming removed 5 bases at V and 0 bases at J, with 11 bases between. Germline CDR1 and CDR2: MDHEN and SYDVKM. The CDR3 loop spans 14 amino acids. Here the CDR3 reads CASSVPGHSYEQYF. CDR3 coding DNA: TGTGCCAGCAGTGTACCGGGACACTCCTACGAGCAGTACTTC.

The genes are TRBV18 and TRBJ2-7; possible D gene TRBD1, 6 bases. The V end was cut by 3 bases, the J end by 6 bases, with 18 bases between. CDR3 length: 15 residues. The germline CDR1 and CDR2 sequences are KGHSH and LQKENI. CDR3 protein: CASSPQGTGAREQYF. Here the CDR3 DNA reads TGTGCCAGCTCACCGCAGGGGACCGGGGCACGCGAGCAGTACTTC.

The table lists this clone with a few counts. The chain employs TRBV18 and TRBJ2-1; D unresolved. Deletions cut 4 bases from V and 5 bases from J, with 9 bases between. This CDR3 is built from 13 residues. Germline-derived CDR1 and CDR2 are KGHSH and LQKENI. CDR3 in DNA: TGTGCCAGCTCACTGTTTGCGGACAATGAGCAGTTCTTC. It yields the protein CASSLFADNEQFF.

The V and J genes are TRBV7-8 and TRBJ2-5; D tentatively reads TRBD1 or TRBD2 (6 bases each). Trimming left V 3 bases short and J 1 base short, with 12 bases between. The CDR3 spans 15 residues. Germline lookup yields CDR1 SGHVS and CDR2 FQNEAQ. In DNA, the CDR3 is TGTGCCAGCAGCTTGGCGGGACAACTCCAAGAGACCCAGTACTTC. Amino acid sequence: CASSLAGQLQETQYF.

This chain connects TRBV20-1 to TRBJ2-3; TRBD1 is a possible D gene (5 bases). Trimming took 5 bases from V and 6 from J, leaving 9 bases between them. The CDR3 length is 11 residues. CDR1 is DFQATT, CDR2 SNEGSKA, per germline (reference sequence). The CDR3 DNA is TGCAGTGCTGACCGACAGGATACGCAGTATTTT. Translation: CSADRQDTQYF.

The J gene is TRBJ2-7, the V gene TRBV4-1, with 7 bases fitting TRBD1. CDR1 is MGHRA, CDR2 YSYEKL, per germline. The CDR3 totals 14 residues. The J segment lost 0 bases and the V segment lost 6 bases, leaving 5 bases of the junction unmatched. The CDR3 reads CASRQGMTSYEQYF. As DNA, the CDR3 is TGCGCCAGCAGACAGGGGATGACCTCCTACGAGCAGTACTTC.